The next 25 T cell receptor beta chains were all read from a single sample in a study of CXCR3-negative and CXCR3-positive naive CD8 T cells. General study results and limits: Researchers report that CXCR3-positive naive cells carry more hydrophobic TRB CDR3s than CXCR3-negative naive cells.

TRB cDNA libraries were made by UMI-labeled 5' RACE. TCRdb re-called the 5' RACE reads, yielding one record per CDR3 amino acid sequence without DNA. The sample holds approximately 100,000 distinct CDR3 sequences. Which antigens these TCRs recognize remains unknown. Sequences were obtained from naive CXCR3+ CD8+ T cells from blood. Subset described: CD45RO-CCR7+CD27+CD95- naive CD8+ T cells expressing CXCR3 (TNR3+). All receptors derive from a human donor in good health. Some clones in this sample may be carry-over from other donors' samples.

The rearrangement joins TRBV15 to TRBJ2-5; TCRdb designates TRBD1, a call that cannot be tested without DNA. This CDR3 has 16 residues. Germline CDR1 LNHNV, CDR2 YYDKDF (reference sequence). CDR3: CATSADQGRLSETQYF.

The V gene is TRBV6-4, the J gene TRBJ2-3; checking the TCRdb D call of TRBD1 is not possible without DNA. CDR1 and CDR2 (germline): MRHNA, SNTAGT. This CDR3 spans 16 amino acids. CDR3 region: CASSDGTGSGTDTQYF.

The chain recombines TRBV7-9 with TRBJ2-6; the D call of TRBD1 rests on TCRdb alone, since no DNA is present to check it. The CDR3 is 18 amino acids. Germline V gene sequence: CDR1 SEHNR, CDR2 FQNEAQ (reference sequence). CDR3 sequence reads: CASSRGGSEPSGANVLTF.

The chain recombines TRBV9 with TRBJ2-7. The CDR3 extends over 13 amino acids. CDR1 and CDR2 (germline): SGDLS, YYNGEE. The CDR3: CASSVHDRNEQYF.

The chain recombines TRBV20-1 with TRBJ1-1. The germline V gene encodes CDR1 DFQATT and CDR2 SNEGSKA (reference sequence). CDR3 length: 13 residues. This CDR3 reads CSAAGGGDTEAFF.

This chain joins TRBV7-6 and TRBJ2-3; TCRdb's D call, TRBD2, is unchecked because there is no DNA. CDR1 is SGHVS and CDR2 is FNYEAQ in the germline V gene. This CDR3 spans 18 amino acids. The CDR3 protein is CASSLTKTSGSYTDTQYF. Full variable domain (remainder filled in from reference TRBV7-6 and TRBJ2-3): GAGVSQSPRYKVTKRGQDVALRCDPISGHVSLYWYRQALGQGPEFLTYFNYEAQQDKSGLPNDRFSAERPEGSISTLTIQRTEQRDSAMYRCASSLTKTSGSYTDTQYFGPGTRLTVL.

This sequence joins TRBV13 and TRBJ2-5. The CDR3 loop spans 13 amino acids. In germline, CDR1 is PRHDT, CDR2 FYEKMQ (reference sequence). The CDR3: CASSLSRQETQYF.

The chain recombines TRBV7-8 with TRBJ2-1; without DNA, the TCRdb call of TRBD2 cannot be checked. Per germline, CDR1 SGHVS and CDR2 FQNEAQ. This CDR3 comprises 16 residues. The CDR3 loop reads CASSSARTSGGYEQFF.

The chain is built from TRBV6-6 and TRBJ2-7. The CDR3 extends over 15 amino acids. Germline lookup yields CDR1 MNHNY and CDR2 SVGAGI (reference sequence). The CDR3 is CASSYSERNSYEQYF.

The chain is built from TRBV29-1 and TRBJ2-7; TCRdb's D call of TRBD1 is untestable without DNA. CDR3 length: 11 residues. Germline V gives CDR1 SQVTM, CDR2 ANQGSEA. CDR3 sequence reads: CSASGTYEQYF.

The rearrangement uses TRBV3-1 and TRBJ2-5; TCRdb selects TRBD2, and the lack of DNA leaves this call unchecked. The CDR3 runs 13 residues. Per germline, CDR1 LGHDT and CDR2 YNNKEL (reference sequence). The CDR3: CASSHGPSETQYF.

The rearrangement links TRBV7-9 to TRBJ2-2; as DNA is missing, the TRBD2 call by TCRdb cannot be tested. Germline CDR1 SEHNR, CDR2 FQNEAQ (reference sequence). The CDR3 has 15 amino acids. This CDR3 is CASSLGTLNTGELFF.

The V and J genes are TRBV11-3 and TRBJ2-7. The length of the CDR3 is 12 residues. The germline V gene encodes CDR1 SGHNT and CDR2 YENEEA. CDR3 residues: CASSFGSNEQYF.

The rearrangement links TRBV4-3 to TRBJ1-1; TCRdb picks TRBD1, but there is no DNA to check that call. This CDR3 contains 12 residues. The germline CDR1 and CDR2 sequences are LGHNA and YSLEER. CDR3 sequence reads: CASSQAGQGAFF.

The rearrangement uses TRBV29-1 and TRBJ1-2; TCRdb's D gene call, TRBD1, goes unchecked for lack of DNA. The CDR3 runs to 15 residues. CDR1 SQVTM and CDR2 ANQGSEA come from the germline V gene. This CDR3 is CSVDSGTGGQYGYTF.

CDR3 loop: CASSYDTSSYEQYF. J is TRBJ2-7 and V is TRBV7-9. The CDR3 has 14 amino acids. The germline CDR1 and CDR2 sequences are SEHNR and FQNEAQ (reference sequence).

This sequence joins TRBV7-6 and TRBJ2-3; TCRdb gives TRBD1 as the D gene, but with no DNA this cannot be confirmed. Germline-derived CDR1 and CDR2 are SGHVS and FNYEAQ. The CDR3 is 15 amino acids. CDR3 protein: CASSFGTGGGYTQYF.

V is TRBV6-1 and J is TRBJ2-7; checking the TCRdb D call of TRBD2 is not possible without DNA. The CDR3 length is 14 residues. Germline values: CDR1 MNHNS, CDR2 SASEGT. CDR3 loop: CAISETVAGDEQYF.

The chain carries TRBV27 and TRBJ1-5; TCRdb's D call, TRBD1, is unchecked because there is no DNA. The CDR3 runs 16 residues. Germline CDR1 MNHEY, CDR2 SMNVEV (reference sequence). This CDR3 reads CASSLYTGGGNQPQHF.

The chain carries TRBV25-1 and TRBJ2-1. This CDR3 contains 13 residues. From germline, CDR1 is MGHDK and CDR2 SYGVNS. The CDR3 loop reads CASSTQGYNEQFF.

The gene calls are TRBV29-1 and TRBJ2-1; without DNA, the TCRdb call of TRBD2 cannot be checked. Germline values: CDR1 SQVTM, CDR2 ANQGSEA. This CDR3 region has 14 residues. CDR3 in amino acids: CSAPGTGGYNEQFF.

The chain joins TRBV14 to TRBJ2-4; TCRdb outputs TRBD2, but without DNA this stays unchecked. This CDR3 region has 16 residues. Germline CDR1 is SGHDN and CDR2 is FVKESK. CDR3: CASSQAQGLAKNIQYF.

This chain's CDR3 is CASSSSRQVNTGELFF. V gene TRBV7-3 combines with J gene TRBJ2-2; TCRdb outputs TRBD2, but without DNA this stays unchecked. Germline CDR1 and CDR2: SGHTA and FQGTGA. The CDR3 runs to 16 residues.

V usage is TRBV7-9 and J usage is TRBJ2-7; TCRdb outputs TRBD1, but without DNA this stays unchecked. The CDR3 has 14 amino acids. In germline, CDR1 is SEHNR, CDR2 FQNEAQ (reference sequence). CDR3 sequence reads: CASSSQGSPYEQYF.

The V and J genes are TRBV6-5 and TRBJ2-7; TCRdb's D call of TRBD2 is untestable without DNA. This CDR3 is built from 12 residues. Looked up from germline, CDR1 is MNHEY and CDR2 is SVGAGI. The CDR3 protein is CASRGGPREQYF.